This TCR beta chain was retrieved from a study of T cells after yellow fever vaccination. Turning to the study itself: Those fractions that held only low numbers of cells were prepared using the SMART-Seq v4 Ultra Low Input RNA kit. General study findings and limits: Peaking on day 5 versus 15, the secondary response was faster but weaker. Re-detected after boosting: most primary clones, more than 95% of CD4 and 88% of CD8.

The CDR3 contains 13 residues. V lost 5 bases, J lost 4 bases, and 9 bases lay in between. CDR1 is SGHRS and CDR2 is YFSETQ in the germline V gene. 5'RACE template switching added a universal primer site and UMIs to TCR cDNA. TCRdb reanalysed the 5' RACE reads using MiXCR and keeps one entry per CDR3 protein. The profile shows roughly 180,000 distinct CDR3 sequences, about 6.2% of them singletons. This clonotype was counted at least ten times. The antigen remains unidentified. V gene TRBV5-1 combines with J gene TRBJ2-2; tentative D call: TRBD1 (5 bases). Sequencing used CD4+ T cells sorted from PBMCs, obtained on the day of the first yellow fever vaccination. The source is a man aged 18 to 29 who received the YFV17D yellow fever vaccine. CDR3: CASRDTPTGELFF. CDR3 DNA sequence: TGCGCCAGCAGGGACACCCCCACCGGGGAGCTGTTTTTT. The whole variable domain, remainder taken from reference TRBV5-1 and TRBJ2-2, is KAGVTQTPRYLIKTRGQQVTLSCSPISGHRSVSWYQQTPGQGLQFLFEYFSETQRNKGNFPGRFSGRQFSNSRSEMNVSTLELGDSALYLCASRDTPTGELFFGEGSRLTVL.